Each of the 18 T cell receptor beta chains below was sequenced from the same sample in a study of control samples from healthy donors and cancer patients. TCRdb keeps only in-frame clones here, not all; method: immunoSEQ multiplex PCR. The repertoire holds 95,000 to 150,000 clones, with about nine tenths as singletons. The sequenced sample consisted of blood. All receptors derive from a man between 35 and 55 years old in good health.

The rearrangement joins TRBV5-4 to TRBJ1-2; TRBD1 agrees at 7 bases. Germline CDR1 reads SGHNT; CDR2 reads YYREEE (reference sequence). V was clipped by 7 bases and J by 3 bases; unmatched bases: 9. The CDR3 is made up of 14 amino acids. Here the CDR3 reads CASANRGRYYGYTF. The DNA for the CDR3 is TGTGCCAGCGCGAACAGGGGACGTTACTATGGCTACACCTTC.

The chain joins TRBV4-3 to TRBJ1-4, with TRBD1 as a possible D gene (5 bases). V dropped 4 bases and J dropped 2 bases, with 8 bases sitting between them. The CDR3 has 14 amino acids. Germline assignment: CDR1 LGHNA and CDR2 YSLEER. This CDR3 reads CASSPGRTNEKLFF. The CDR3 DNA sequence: TGCGCCAGCAGCCCGGGACGGACTAATGAAAAACTGTTTTTT.

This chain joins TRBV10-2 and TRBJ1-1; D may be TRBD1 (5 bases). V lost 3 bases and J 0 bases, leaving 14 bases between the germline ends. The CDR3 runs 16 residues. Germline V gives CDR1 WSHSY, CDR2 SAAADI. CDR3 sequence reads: CASSDPREPMNTEAFF. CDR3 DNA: TGCGCCAGCAGTGACCCCAGGGAACCCATGAACACTGAAGCTTTCTTT.

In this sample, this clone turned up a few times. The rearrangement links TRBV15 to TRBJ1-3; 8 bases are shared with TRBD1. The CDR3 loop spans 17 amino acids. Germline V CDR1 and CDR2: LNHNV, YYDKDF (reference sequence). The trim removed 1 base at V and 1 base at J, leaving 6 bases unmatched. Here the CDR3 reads CATSRGWGTGSGNTIYF. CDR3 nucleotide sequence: TGTGCCACCAGCAGAGGTTGGGGGACAGGATCTGGAAACACCATATATTTT.

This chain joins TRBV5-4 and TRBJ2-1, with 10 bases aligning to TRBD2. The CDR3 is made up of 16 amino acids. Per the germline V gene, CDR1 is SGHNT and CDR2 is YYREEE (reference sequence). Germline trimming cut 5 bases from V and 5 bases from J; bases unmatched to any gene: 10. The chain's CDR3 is CASRHDRTSGDNEQFF. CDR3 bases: TGTGCCAGCAGGCACGACCGGACTAGCGGAGACAATGAGCAGTTCTTC.

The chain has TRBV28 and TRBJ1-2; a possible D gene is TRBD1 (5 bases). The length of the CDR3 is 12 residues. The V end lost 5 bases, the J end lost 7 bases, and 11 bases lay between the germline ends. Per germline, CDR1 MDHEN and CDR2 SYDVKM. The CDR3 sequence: CASSPSGFGYTF. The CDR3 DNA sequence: TGTGCCAGCAGTCCGTCAGGGTTTGGCTACACCTTC.

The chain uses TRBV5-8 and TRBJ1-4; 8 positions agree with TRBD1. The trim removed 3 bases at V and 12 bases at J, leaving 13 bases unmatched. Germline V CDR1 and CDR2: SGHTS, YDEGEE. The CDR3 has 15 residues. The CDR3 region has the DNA TGTGCCAGCAGCTCACCCAGGACAGGGACCCAGGAACTGTTTTTT. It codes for CASSSPRTGTQELFF.

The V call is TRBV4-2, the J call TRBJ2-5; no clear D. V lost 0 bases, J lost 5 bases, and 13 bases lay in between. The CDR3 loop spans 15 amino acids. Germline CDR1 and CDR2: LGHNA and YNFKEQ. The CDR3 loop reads CASSQEVRAAETQYF. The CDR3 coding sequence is TGTGCCAGCAGCCAAGAGGTCCGGGCGGCGGAGACCCAGTACTTC.

The CDR3, as DNA: TGTGCCAGCAGTGAATTCCAAGGATCCGCCGAAGCTTTCTTT. Translated: CASSEFQGSAEAFF. The chain carries TRBV6-1 and TRBJ1-1; no clear D gene. Looked up from germline, CDR1 is MNHNS and CDR2 is SASEGT. Deletions cut 2 bases from V and 8 bases from J, with 15 bases between. The CDR3 is made up of 14 amino acids.

The CDR3 spells CASSFGQGGGQPQHF. Written as DNA, the CDR3 is TGTGCCAGCAGCTTCGGACAGGGGGGAGGCCAGCCCCAGCATTTT. This rearrangement joins TRBV7-8 to TRBJ1-5; 10 positions match TRBD1. The CDR3 spans 15 residues. With V trimmed by 3 bases and J by 7 bases, 6 bases remained unmatched. Germline CDR1 SGHVS, CDR2 FQNEAQ.

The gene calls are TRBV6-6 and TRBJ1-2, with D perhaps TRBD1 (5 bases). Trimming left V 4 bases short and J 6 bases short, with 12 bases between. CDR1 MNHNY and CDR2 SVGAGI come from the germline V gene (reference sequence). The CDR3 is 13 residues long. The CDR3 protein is CASSSVGGDGYTF. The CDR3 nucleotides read TGTGCCAGCAGTTCTGTGGGGGGTGATGGCTACACCTTC.

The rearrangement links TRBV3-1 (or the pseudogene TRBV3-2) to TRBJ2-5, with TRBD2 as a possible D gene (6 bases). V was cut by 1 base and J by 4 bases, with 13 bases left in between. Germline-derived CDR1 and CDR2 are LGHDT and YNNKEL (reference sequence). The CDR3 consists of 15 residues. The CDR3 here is CASSQGGEVGETQYF. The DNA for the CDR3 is TGTGCCAGCAGCCAAGGGGGGGAGGTTGGAGAGACCCAGTACTTC.

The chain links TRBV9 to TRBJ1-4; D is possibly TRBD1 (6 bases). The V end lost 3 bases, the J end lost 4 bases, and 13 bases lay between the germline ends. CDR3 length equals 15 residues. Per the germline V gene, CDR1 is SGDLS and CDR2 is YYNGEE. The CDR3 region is CASSAAGADNEKLFF. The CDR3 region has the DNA TGTGCCAGCAGCGCCGCAGGGGCGGATAATGAAAAACTGTTTTTT.

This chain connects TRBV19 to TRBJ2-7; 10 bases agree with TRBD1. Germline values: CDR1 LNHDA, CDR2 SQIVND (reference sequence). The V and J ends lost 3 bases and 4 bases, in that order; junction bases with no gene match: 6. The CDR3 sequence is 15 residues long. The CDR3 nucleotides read TGTGCCAGTAGTATGGTGGGACAGGGGCGGTACGAGCAGTACTTC. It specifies CASSMVGQGRYEQYF.

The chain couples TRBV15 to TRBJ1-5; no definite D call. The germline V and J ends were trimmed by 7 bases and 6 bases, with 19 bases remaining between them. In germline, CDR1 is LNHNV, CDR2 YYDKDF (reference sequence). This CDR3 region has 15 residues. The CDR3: CATTLGHRTGQPQHF. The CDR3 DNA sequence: TGTGCCACCACCTTGGGCCATAGGACCGGTCAGCCCCAGCATTTT.

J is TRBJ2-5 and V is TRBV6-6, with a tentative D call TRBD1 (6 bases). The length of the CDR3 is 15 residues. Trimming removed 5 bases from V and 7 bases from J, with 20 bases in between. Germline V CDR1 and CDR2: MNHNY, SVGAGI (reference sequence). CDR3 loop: CASSQQGTRPGTQYF. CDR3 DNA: TGTGCCAGCAGTCAACAGGGAACCCGGCCAGGGACCCAGTACTTC.

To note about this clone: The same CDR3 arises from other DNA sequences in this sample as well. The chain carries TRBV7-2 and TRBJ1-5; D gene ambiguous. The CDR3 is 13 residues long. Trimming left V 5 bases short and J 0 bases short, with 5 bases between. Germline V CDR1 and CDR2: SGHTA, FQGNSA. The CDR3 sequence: CASSPNSNQPQHF. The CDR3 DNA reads TGTGCCAGCAGCCCCAATAGCAATCAGCCCCAGCATTTT. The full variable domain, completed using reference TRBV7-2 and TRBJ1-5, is GAGVSQSPSNKVTEKGKDVELRCDPISGHTALYWYRQSLGQGLEFLIYFQGNSAPDKSGLPSDRFSAERTGGSVSTLTIQRTQQEDSAVYLCASSPNSNQPQHFGDGTRLSIL.

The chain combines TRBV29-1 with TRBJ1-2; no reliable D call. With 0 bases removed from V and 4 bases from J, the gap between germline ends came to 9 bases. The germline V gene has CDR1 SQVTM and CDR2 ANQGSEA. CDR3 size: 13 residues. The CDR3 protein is CSVEEGIGYGYTF. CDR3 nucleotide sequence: TGCAGCGTTGAAGAAGGGATCGGCTATGGCTACACCTTC.